The T cell receptor beta chain under discussion was sequenced for a study of blood T cell repertoires in COVID-19. For the study at large: Sites in the United States, Italy and Spain provided acute and convalescent COVID-19 samples. PBMCs, B-cell-depleted T cells, or T cells provided the cDNA or gDNA that made up the material.

This CDR3 contains 12 residues. Germline V lookup: CDR1 MNHEY, CDR2 SVGAGI. V lost 6 bases and J 9 bases, leaving 14 bases between the germline ends. In the study's own analysis: Reference gene primer amplification gave estimated nucleated cell counts. Clones were sequenced by immunoSEQ multiplex PCR, and TCRdb holds only the in-frame ones, with some missing. D and trimming come from the DNA, and the V and J calls and clone size come from that table. The table shows approximately 110,000 clones, with roughly nine tenths occurring only once. The sample taken for sequencing was peripheral blood. V gene TRBV6-5 combines with J gene TRBJ2-5, with D tentatively TRBD2 (6 bases). The source of this sequence is a man aged 45 to 65 with COVID-19, enrolled during active disease. CDR3 residues: CASSPTWGAQYF. CDR3 coding DNA: TGTGCCAGCAGCCCCACGTGGGGGGCCCAGTACTTC.